Following are 28 T cell receptor beta chains from one sample sequenced in a study of T cell clones after liver transplantation. Data came from immunoSEQ multiplex PCR; TCRdb stores just in-frame clones and leaves some out. The sample carries tens of thousands of clones, more than 85% recorded once. Sequences were derived from CD4+ T cells from blood, sampled about 27 months after liver transplant. All receptors come from a human patient who received a liver transplant. The T cells may partly be graft donor cells.

V usage is TRBV4-2 and J usage is TRBJ1-2, with TRBD1 as a possible D gene (6 bases). V dropped 5 bases and J dropped 2 bases, with 15 bases sitting between them. This CDR3 contains 15 residues. CDR1 LGHNA and CDR2 YNFKEQ come from the germline V gene. CDR3 sequence reads: CASSGTKGENYGYTF. CDR3 nucleotide sequence: TGTGCCAGCAGCGGAACGAAGGGGGAAAACTATGGCTACACCTTC.

This clone has only one observation. This chain links TRBV18 with TRBJ1-1, with a possible D match to TRBD1 (6 bases). V dropped 3 bases and J dropped 1 base, with 9 bases sitting between them. Germline CDR1 is KGHSH and CDR2 is LQKENI. This CDR3 has 14 amino acids. CDR3: CASSPDRQNTEAFF. The CDR3, as DNA: TGTGCCAGCTCACCGGACAGACAGAACACTGAAGCTTTCTTT.

V usage is TRBV5-1 and J usage is TRBJ2-3; 11 nucleotides match TRBD1. The CDR3 spans 15 residues. Trimming at V came to 1 base and at J to 4 bases, leaving 2 bases not matched to a gene. Germline lookup yields CDR1 SGHRS and CDR2 YFSETQ. The CDR3 coding sequence is TGCGCCAGCAGCTTGAGGACAGGGGGCTCAGATACGCAGTATTTT. Its translation is CASSLRTGGSDTQYF.

CDR3 DNA: TGTGCTAGTGGTTTCCGCTTGGGGGGAGCTTTCTTT. Translation gives CASGFRLGGAFF. The chain is built from TRBV12-5 and TRBJ1-1; possible D gene TRBD1, 5 bases. Trimming took 3 bases from V and 10 from J, leaving 12 bases between them. Germline CDR1 LGHNT, CDR2 FRNRAP. The CDR3 runs 12 residues.

This clone has only one observation. V gene TRBV2 combines with J gene TRBJ2-7; D could derive from TRBD1 or TRBD2 (5 bases each). This CDR3 is built from 13 residues. The V end was cut by 4 bases, the J end by 2 bases, with 9 bases between. Looked up from germline, CDR1 is SNHLY and CDR2 is FYNNEI. The CDR3 coding sequence is TGTGCCAGCAGTGGTGAGGGACCCTACGAGCAGTACTTC. It is translated as CASSGEGPYEQYF. Combining the CDR3 with reference TRBV2 and TRBJ2-7 gives the whole variable domain EPEVTQTPSHQVTQMGQEVILRCVPISNHLYFYWYRQILGQKVEFLVSFYNNEISEKSEIFDDQFSVERPDGSNFTLKIRSTKLEDSAMYFCASSGEGPYEQYFGPGTRLTVT.

J is TRBJ2-2 and V is TRBV11-3; TRBD2 matches 12 bases. Germline trimming cut 0 bases from V and 7 bases from J; bases unmatched to any gene: 12. The CDR3 length is 19 residues. From germline, CDR1 is SGHNT and CDR2 YENEEA. For the CDR3, the DNA is TGTGCCAGCAGCTTAGATCTCCTAACTAGCGGGAGGACTGGCGGGGAGCTGTTTTTT. As protein: CASSLDLLTSGRTGGELFF. The full variable domain, in which reference TRBV11-3 and TRBJ2-2 provide the parts outside the CDR3, is EAGVVQSPRYKIIEKKQPVAFWCNPISGHNTLYWYLQNLGQGPELLIRYENEEAVDDSQLPKDRFSAERLKGVDSTLKIQPAELGDSAVYLCASSLDLLTSGRTGGELFFGEGSRLTVL.

The V call is TRBV6-5, the J call TRBJ2-1; 10 bases align to TRBD2. CDR1 MNHEY and CDR2 SVGAGI come from the germline V gene. The junction had 6 bases not matched to a gene; V was cut back by 6 bases and J by 4 bases. The CDR3 has 15 amino acids. Here the CDR3 DNA reads TGTGCCAGCAGCTACGGGACTAGCGCATACAATGAGCAGTTCTTC. Its translation is CASSYGTSAYNEQFF.

This chain joins TRBV9 and TRBJ2-1, with D possibly TRBD2 on 5 matching bases. CDR3 length: 17 residues. Germline V gene lookup returns CDR1 SGDLS and CDR2 YYNGEE. V lost 4 bases, J lost 4 bases, and 21 bases lay in between. The CDR3 DNA follows: TGTGCCAGCAGCCACGAGCCTAGCAGCTACTATTACAATGAGCAGTTCTTC. As protein: CASSHEPSSYYYNEQFF.

The chain links TRBV5-1 to TRBJ2-6, with 8 bases that match TRBD2. V was pared by 4 bases and J by 3 bases, with 3 bases of the junction left unmatched. The CDR3 is 15 residues long. Germline CDR1 and CDR2: SGHRS and YFSETQ. The CDR3 region has the DNA TGCGCCAGCAGCCCAGCGGGAGTTGGGGCCAACGTCCTGACTTTC. Translating gives CASSPAGVGANVLTF.

This chain connects TRBV28 to TRBJ1-2, with no clear D. Germline CDR1 is MDHEN and CDR2 is SYDVKM. The CDR3 loop spans 14 amino acids. V lost 6 bases and J lost 0, with 11 bases in between. CDR3 DNA: TGTGCCAGCAGCTTCCCGACCGCTAACTATGGCTACACCTTC. It codes for CASSFPTANYGYTF.

The chain recombines TRBV7-7 with TRBJ2-3; D is possibly TRBD2 (6 bases). CDR3 length equals 13 residues. Germline V gene sequence: CDR1 SSHAT, CDR2 FNYEAQ (reference sequence). Trimming took off 4 bases at V and 6 bases at J, with 11 bases between the two ends. CDR3 region: CASSYGRGDTQYF. CDR3 DNA: TGTGCCAGCAGCTACGGACGGGGGGATACGCAGTATTTT.

The chain couples TRBV7-3 to TRBJ2-3; TRBD2 agrees at 11 bases. The CDR3 totals 16 residues. Unmatched junction bases numbered 2, after V lost 1 base and J lost 2 bases. The germline V gene has CDR1 SGHTA and CDR2 FQGTGA. In DNA, the CDR3 is TGTGCCAGCAGCTTAAGACTAGCGGGGACCACAGATACGCAGTATTTT. Translating it yields CASSLRLAGTTDTQYF.

As concerns this clone: A junction boundary mismatches the germline segment, possibly from a read error. The chain couples TRBV19 to TRBJ2-5, with 8 bases aligning to TRBD2. This CDR3 is built from 15 residues. From germline, CDR1 is LNHDA and CDR2 SQIVND (reference sequence). The CDR3 is CASSTTSGLQATQYF. Written as DNA, the CDR3 is TGTGCCAGTAGTACCACTAGCGGCTTACAAGCGACCCAGTACTTC.

The sample holds one count of this clone. V gene TRBV7-2 combines with J gene TRBJ2-3, with TRBD1 matching 9 bases. The CDR3 has 15 residues. The V gene end was trimmed by 5 bases and the J gene end by 5 bases; junction bases not matched to a gene: 8. From germline, CDR1 is SGHTA and CDR2 FQGNSA. The CDR3 region is CASSSTGGRGDTQYF. CDR3 sequence (DNA): TGTGCCAGCAGCAGCACAGGGGGCCGAGGAGATACGCAGTATTTT.

The chain carries TRBV4-1 and TRBJ2-2, with D perhaps TRBD2 (5 bases). V lost 0 bases and J 6 bases, leaving 11 bases between the germline ends. This CDR3 is 15 amino acids long. Germline CDR1 MGHRA, CDR2 YSYEKL. In DNA form, the CDR3 reads TGCGCCAGCAGCCAAGACCCGGGAACGGCCGGGGAGCTGTTTTTT. It encodes CASSQDPGTAGELFF.

This clone occurred once. V is TRBV5-1 and J is TRBJ2-3; tentative D call: TRBD2 (5 bases). Germline V gene data show CDR1 as SGHRS and CDR2 as YFSETQ. V gave up 4 bases and J gave up 4 bases, with 16 bases separating them. The CDR3 has 15 residues. The CDR3 DNA follows: TGCGCCAGCAGCCCCCTGAGGGCAGTGGCAGATACGCAGTATTTT. Its translation is CASSPLRAVADTQYF.

The J gene is TRBJ1-3, the V gene TRBV19, with 7 bases identical to TRBD1. CDR3 size: 15 residues. Trimming cost V 4 bases and J 1 base; bases outside gene matches: 4. Germline V lookup: CDR1 LNHDA, CDR2 SQIVND (reference sequence). DNA of the CDR3: TGTGCCAGTAGTAGCAACAGGGGATCTGGAAACACCATATATTTT. Translated, it gives CASSSNRGSGNTIYF.

The chain links TRBV7-2 to TRBJ2-2, with D tentatively TRBD2 (5 bases). Germline CDR1 SGHTA, CDR2 FQGNSA. The CDR3 has 15 amino acids. Trimming stripped 0 bases from V and 4 bases from J, with 9 bases between. CDR3 region: CASSLAPAATGELFF. CDR3 coding DNA: TGTGCCAGCAGCTTAGCCCCAGCGGCCACCGGGGAGCTGTTTTTT.

This sequence joins TRBV6-5 and TRBJ1-3; D may be TRBD1 (6 bases). Germline-derived CDR1 and CDR2 are MNHEY and SVGAGI. This CDR3 region has 13 residues. V was shortened by 6 bases and J by 4 bases, with 10 bases between the two germline ends. This CDR3 reads CASRGGAGNTIYF. CDR3 DNA sequence: TGTGCCAGCAGAGGGGGTGCCGGAAACACCATATATTTT.

About this clone: A read error may account for a junction end that differs from germline. Other DNA variants within this sample encode the same CDR3. The chain recombines TRBV6-1 with TRBJ2-1; no firm D call. The CDR3 consists of 15 residues. CDR1 and CDR2 from the germline V gene are MNHNS and SASEGT. The CDR3 region has the DNA TGTGCCAGCAGTGAGGGCGCTACATCCTACAACGAGCAGTTCTTC. Translating gives CASSEGATSYNEQFF.

The chain recombines TRBV9 with TRBJ2-1; perhaps TRBD2 as D (6 bases). V was trimmed by 7 bases and J by 4 bases, leaving 18 bases between them. Germline CDR1 and CDR2: SGDLS and YYNGEE. This CDR3 is 15 amino acids long. The CDR3 nucleotides are TGTGCCAGCGCCCGGGGGAGCCAAATATACAATGAGCAGTTCTTC. Protein product: CASARGSQIYNEQFF.

The rearrangement uses TRBV19 and TRBJ2-2, with D unclear. This CDR3 spans 14 amino acids. The germline gives CDR1 LNHDA, CDR2 SQIVND (reference sequence). Deletions cut 1 base from V and 5 bases from J, with 8 bases between. CDR3 nucleotides: TGTGCCAGTAGTATAGGGTGGGGTACCGGGGAGCTGTTTTTT. Amino acid sequence: CASSIGWGTGELFF.

The chain carries TRBV7-3 and TRBJ2-7, with 9 bases matching TRBD1. V was clipped by 0 bases and J by 6 bases; unmatched bases: 6. Germline CDR1 is SGHTA and CDR2 is FQGTGA. This CDR3 region has 15 residues. CDR3 protein: CASSLTGTGLGEQYF. CDR3 in DNA: TGTGCCAGCAGCTTAACGGGGACAGGGCTAGGCGAGCAGTACTTC.

This clone appeared a single time. This chain uses TRBV9 with TRBJ2-1; the match to TRBD2 covers 12 bases. Per germline, CDR1 SGDLS and CDR2 YYNGEE. V lost 4 bases to trimming and J lost 7 bases; unmatched junction nucleotides: 9. CDR3 size: 16 residues. CDR3 nucleotide sequence: TGTGCCAGCAGCATGACTAGCGGGAGAGGGTCAAATGAGCAGTTCTTC. It translates to CASSMTSGRGSNEQFF.

The chain joins TRBV30 to TRBJ2-7; possible D gene TRBD2, 5 bases. V lost 1 base to trimming and J lost 0 bases, with 7 bases between them. The CDR3 extends over 13 amino acids. The germline V gene encodes CDR1 GTSNPN and CDR2 SVGIG (reference sequence). The CDR3 DNA reads as TGTGCCTGGAGTGGAGCGGACTCCTACGAGCAGTACTTC. It codes for CAWSGADSYEQYF.

This chain uses TRBV6-1 with TRBJ2-7, with TRBD1 as a possible D gene (5 bases). The CDR3 covers 15 residues. The germline V gene has CDR1 MNHNS and CDR2 SASEGT. V lost 8 bases, J lost 3 bases, and 20 bases lay in between. The CDR3 sequence is CASLPGAGPYYEQYF. For the CDR3, the DNA is TGTGCCAGCCTCCCTGGGGCAGGGCCCTACTACGAGCAGTACTTC.

V gene TRBV5-5 combines with J gene TRBJ2-5, with 7 bases identical to TRBD2. The CDR3 is 16 residues long. The ends lost 4 bases at V and 7 bases at J; junction bases unmatched: 16. Germline V gene data show CDR1 as SGHKS and CDR2 as YYEKEE (reference sequence). CDR3 in DNA: TGTGCCAGCAGCCCACGGGCCCGTGGGGGGGAGGCGACCCAGTACTTC. It translates to CASSPRARGGEATQYF.

The chain is built from TRBV28 and TRBJ2-2; no firm D call. Trimming stripped 5 bases from V and 5 bases from J, with 9 bases between. There are 13 residues in the CDR3. Germline V gives CDR1 MDHEN, CDR2 SYDVKM. The CDR3 spells CASSPPKTGELFF. The CDR3 DNA is TGTGCCAGCAGTCCACCAAAGACCGGGGAGCTGTTTTTT.